This T cell receptor beta chain was retrieved from a study of T cell changes during pregnancy in multiple sclerosis. The CDR3 spans 14 residues. V gave up 3 bases and J gave up 7 bases, with 12 bases separating them. Germline V lookup: CDR1 MNHNS, CDR2 SASEGT. Sequencing used immunoSEQ multiplex PCR; TCRdb keeps in-frame clones, though not all of them. The sample yields under 85,000 clones, 85% to 95% seen once. The receptor was derived from a female donor with multiple sclerosis, enrolled in a pregnancy study. This chain joins TRBV6-1 and TRBJ1-4; the D gene is possibly TRBD1 (5 bases). Sample: CD4+ T cells from peripheral blood mononuclear cells, taken before pregnancy. The CDR3 is CASSEGRAREKLFF. CDR3 DNA: TGTGCCAGCAGTGAGGGCAGGGCCCGTGAAAAACTGTTTTTT.